The 4 T cell receptor beta chains given below trace back to one sample, sequenced in a study of blood T cell repertoires in COVID-19. The repertoire was sequenced with immunoSEQ multiplex PCR; TCRdb's copy has only in-frame clones and lacks some. The data contain approximately 350,000 clones, more than 75% of them seen just once; the ten biggest clones take up around 6%. The specimen was peripheral blood. The receptors stem from a woman in her forties or fifties with COVID-19, enrolled during active disease.

This clone was seen a few times. The chain recombines TRBV18 with TRBJ2-2; 10 bases align to TRBD2. CDR1 KGHSH and CDR2 LQKENI come from the germline V gene. Unmatched junction bases numbered 5, after V lost 0 bases and J lost 7 bases. This CDR3 region has 16 residues. CDR3 amino acids: CASSPPLAGDGGELFF. CDR3 nucleotide sequence: TGTGCCAGCTCACCACCTCTAGCGGGAGATGGCGGGGAGCTGTTTTTT. The variable domain in full, completed from reference TRBV18 and TRBJ2-2, reads NAGVMQNPRHLVRRRGQEARLRCSPMKGHSHVYWYRQLPEEGLKFMVYLQKENIIDESGMPKERFSAEFPKEGPSILRIQQVVRGDSAAYFCASSPPLAGDGGELFFGEGSRLTVL.

The CDR3 region is CASSYGSETQYF. CDR3 DNA: TGTGCCAGCAGTTACGGCAGTGAGACCCAGTACTTC. This chain joins TRBV6-2 or TRBV6-3 and TRBJ2-5; D call uncertain. The CDR3 is 12 residues long. Trimming cost V 2 bases and J 5 bases, with 6 bases left between them. Germline CDR1 and CDR2: MNHEY and SVGEGT.

This clone appeared a few times. V and J are TRBV7-9 and TRBJ2-6; possibly TRBD1 for D (5 bases). The CDR3 totals 16 residues. Germline CDR1 reads SEHNR; CDR2 reads FQNEAQ (reference sequence). Trimming shortened V by 1 base and J by 5 bases, and 12 bases separated the two germline ends. The CDR3 spells CASSLDPQGWANVLTF. The CDR3 DNA sequence: TGTGCCAGCAGCTTAGACCCCCAGGGCTGGGCCAACGTCCTGACTTTC.

This clone was detected once. The V and J genes are TRBV24-1 and TRBJ2-7; possible D gene TRBD2, 6 bases. CDR3 length equals 14 residues. Trimming pared 5 bases from V and 2 bases from J, leaving 12 bases between. The germline V gene has CDR1 KGHDR and CDR2 SFDVKD. The CDR3 DNA reads as TGTGCCACCAGTGCAGGGACTGGCACCTACGAGCAGTACTTC. Protein product: CATSAGTGTYEQYF.